This paragraph covers one T cell receptor (beta chain) sequence. The antigen remains unidentified. Likely a read error: the CDR3 ends without its conserved phenylalanine or tryptophan. This sample is drawn from a study of T-cell reconstitution after alpha-beta-depleted transplantation in children. A TCRbeta library incorporating unique molecular identifiers was prepared. TCRdb processed the PCR reads anew with MiXCR; each CDR3 protein has one entry. This sample has about 980,000 distinct CDR3 sequences, with around 30% found just once. Notes on the study in general: Day-60 TCRbeta diversity that was high in some patients was derived from surviving recipient T cells and thymic progenitors.

Per the germline V gene, CDR1 is SGHNT and CDR2 is YYREEE (reference sequence). This CDR3 has 15 amino acids. Trimming stripped 3 bases from V and 0 bases from J, with 10 bases between. The origin of this receptor is a boy younger than two who had a stem cell transplant for SCID, so the T cells may come from the graft donor. Material: PBMCs, mostly from graft donor cells, obtained 360 days after TCRalphabeta/CD19-depleted stem cell transplant. This rearrangement joins TRBV5-4 to TRBJ1-5; D is possibly TRBD1 (5 bases). The CDR3 nucleotides read TGTGCCAGCAGCTGGACACTGTATAGCAATCAGCCCCAGCATTGT. Protein sequence: CASSWTLYSNQPQHC.